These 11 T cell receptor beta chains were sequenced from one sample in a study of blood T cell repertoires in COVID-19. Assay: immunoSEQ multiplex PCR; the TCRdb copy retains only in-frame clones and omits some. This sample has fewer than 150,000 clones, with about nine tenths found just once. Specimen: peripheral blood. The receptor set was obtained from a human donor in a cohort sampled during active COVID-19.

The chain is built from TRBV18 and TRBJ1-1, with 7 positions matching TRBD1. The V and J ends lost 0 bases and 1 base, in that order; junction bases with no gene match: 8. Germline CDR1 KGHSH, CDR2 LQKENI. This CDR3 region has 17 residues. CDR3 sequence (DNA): TGTGCCAGCTCACCACCGATGGGGACAGCGACGAACACTGAAGCTTTCTTT. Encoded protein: CASSPPMGTATNTEAFF.

CDR3 nucleotides: TGTGCCACCAGTGCCGGGGCTGAAGCTTTCTTT. Translated, it gives CATSAGAEAFF. V usage is TRBV24-1 and J usage is TRBJ1-1, with no clear D. This CDR3 is 11 amino acids long. Germline CDR1 and CDR2: KGHDR and SFDVKD. V lost 5 bases and J lost 6, with 6 bases in between.

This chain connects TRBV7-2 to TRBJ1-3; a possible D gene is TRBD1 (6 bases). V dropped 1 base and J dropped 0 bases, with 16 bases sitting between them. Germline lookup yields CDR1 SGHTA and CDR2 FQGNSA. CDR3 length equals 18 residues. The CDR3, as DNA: TGTGCCAGCAGCTTAGGGCCGAGGGGGGGGAGCTCTGGAAACACCATATATTTT. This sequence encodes CASSLGPRGGSSGNTIYF.

The CDR3 spells CAISDPGTGYQPQHF. The DNA for the CDR3 is TGTGCCATCAGCGACCCCGGGACAGGGTATCAGCCCCAGCATTTT. The chain recombines TRBV10-3 with TRBJ1-5, with 9 positions matching TRBD1. CDR1 is ENHRY and CDR2 is SYGVKD in the germline V gene. There are 15 residues in the CDR3. V lost 6 bases to trimming and J lost 5 bases; unmatched junction nucleotides: 8.

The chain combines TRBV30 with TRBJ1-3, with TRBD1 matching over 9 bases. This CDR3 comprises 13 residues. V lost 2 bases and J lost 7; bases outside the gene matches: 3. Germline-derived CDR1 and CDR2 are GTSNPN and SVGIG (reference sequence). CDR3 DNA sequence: TGTGCCTGGAGTCTACAGGGGGCTAACACCATATATTTT. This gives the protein CAWSLQGANTIYF.

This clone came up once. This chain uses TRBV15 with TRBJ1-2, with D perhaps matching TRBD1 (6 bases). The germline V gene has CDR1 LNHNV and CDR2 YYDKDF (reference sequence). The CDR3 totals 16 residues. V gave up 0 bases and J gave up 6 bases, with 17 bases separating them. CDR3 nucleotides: TGTGCCACCAGCAGAGATCCGAGGGGGAGTTCGGATGGCTACACCTTC. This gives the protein CATSRDPRGSSDGYTF.

For the CDR3, the DNA is TGTGCCAGCAGAAAACAGATCCAAGAGACCCAGTACTTC. It yields the protein CASRKQIQETQYF. This chain uses TRBV14 with TRBJ2-5; D is uncertain. With 6 bases removed from V and 1 base from J, the gap between germline ends came to 9 bases. CDR3 length: 13 amino acids. The V gene's germline CDR1 is SGHDN and CDR2 FVKESK.

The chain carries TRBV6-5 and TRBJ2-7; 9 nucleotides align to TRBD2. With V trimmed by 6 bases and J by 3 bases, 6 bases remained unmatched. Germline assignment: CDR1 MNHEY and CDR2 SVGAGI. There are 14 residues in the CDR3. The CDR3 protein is CASRNSGRNYEQYF. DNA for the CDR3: TGTGCCAGCAGGAATAGCGGGAGAAACTACGAGCAGTACTTC.

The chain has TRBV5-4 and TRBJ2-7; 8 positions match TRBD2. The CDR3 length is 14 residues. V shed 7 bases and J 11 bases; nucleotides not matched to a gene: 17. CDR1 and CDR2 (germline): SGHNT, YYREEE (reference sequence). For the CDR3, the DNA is TGTGCCAGCCCTCCTCCGAAGCGGGAGTGGGGAGAGTACTTC. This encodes CASPPPKREWGEYF.

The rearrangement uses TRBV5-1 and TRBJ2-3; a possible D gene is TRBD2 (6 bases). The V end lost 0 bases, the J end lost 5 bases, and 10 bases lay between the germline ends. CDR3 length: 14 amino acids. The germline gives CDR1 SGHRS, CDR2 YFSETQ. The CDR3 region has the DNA TGCGCCAGCAGCTTGGCGGGAGCCAGAGATACGCAGTATTTT. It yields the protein CASSLAGARDTQYF. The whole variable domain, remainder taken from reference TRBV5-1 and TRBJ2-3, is KAGVTQTPRYLIKTRGQQVTLSCSPISGHRSVSWYQQTPGQGLQFLFEYFSETQRNKGNFPGRFSGRQFSNSRSEMNVSTLELGDSALYLCASSLAGARDTQYFGPGTRLTVL.

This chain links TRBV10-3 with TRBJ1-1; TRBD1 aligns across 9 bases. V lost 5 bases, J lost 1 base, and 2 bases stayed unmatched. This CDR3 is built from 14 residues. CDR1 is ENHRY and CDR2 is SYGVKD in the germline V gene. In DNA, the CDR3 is TGTGCCATCAGTTACAGGGGGCCGAACACTGAAGCTTTCTTT. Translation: CAISYRGPNTEAFF.